A single sample gave rise to the 29 T cell receptor beta chains below, sequenced in a study of CD8 T cells in ankylosing spondylitis. TCRdb re-derived calls from the 5' RACE reads in MiXCR, one entry per CDR3 protein. The repertoire holds about 260,000 distinct CDR3 sequences, with 24% as singletons. The source material was blood, either unsorted or a sorted T cell fraction (not recorded which). The receptors originated from a male donor with ankylosing spondylitis or in good health (not recorded which).

This clonotype came up a few times. The V call is TRBV12-3 or TRBV12-4, the J call TRBJ2-7; 8 bases align to TRBD1. The CDR3 extends over 14 amino acids. V lost 7 bases, J lost 1 base, and 6 bases stayed unmatched. As DNA, the CDR3 is TGTGCCAGCACTCCGGGACAGGTGTCCTACGAGCAGTACTTC. It encodes CASTPGQVSYEQYF.

This clonotype was found many times. In nucleotides, the CDR3 is TGTGCCAGCAGCAAGGGACAGATCTACGAGCAGTACTTC. Translated, it gives CASSKGQIYEQYF. This chain links TRBV5-6 with TRBJ2-7; 7 nucleotides agree with TRBD1. The CDR3 runs 13 residues. Germline V gene sequence: CDR1 SGHDT, CDR2 YYEEEE. J was trimmed by 3 bases and V by 4 bases; bases with no gene match: 4.

DNA of the CDR3: TGTGCCAGCAGTTCCAGGCCTAAGAATCAGCCCCAGCATTTT. This translates into CASSSRPKNQPQHF. This chain links TRBV12-3 or TRBV12-4 with TRBJ1-5; D is undetermined. The CDR3 loop spans 14 amino acids. V was cut by 4 bases and J by 4 bases, with 11 bases left in between.

Ten or more counts support this clonotype. This sequence joins TRBV20-1 and TRBJ2-1, with 8 bases matching TRBD1. CDR3 length equals 17 residues. J was trimmed by 3 bases and V by 1 base; bases with no gene match: 11. CDR1 and CDR2 (germline): DFQATT, SNEGSKA (reference sequence). The CDR3 DNA is TGCAGTGCTAGAGTGGGAACCGGGACAGGAGGCTACAATGAGCAGTTCTTC. It specifies CSARVGTGTGGYNEQFF.

The table lists this clonotype with a count of one. V and J are TRBV6-2 or TRBV6-3 and TRBJ2-7, with D perhaps matching TRBD2 (7 bases). This CDR3 has 16 amino acids. The germline gives CDR1 MNHEY, CDR2 SVGEGT. V was cut by 0 bases and J by 1 base, with 13 bases left in between. The CDR3 DNA is TGTGCCAGCAGTTACTCTGGCGGGGGCGCTTCCTACGAGCAGTACTTC. Its translation is CASSYSGGGASYEQYF.

This clonotype showed up many times. The CDR3 coding sequence is TGCAGTGCTCAGCCCGGGACTAGCGGGGCGGATGAGCAGTTCTTC. Translation gives CSAQPGTSGADEQFF. This chain links TRBV20-1 with TRBJ2-1; 13 bases are shared with TRBD2. The CDR3 runs 15 residues. The V gene end was trimmed by 5 bases and the J gene end by 8 bases; junction bases not matched to a gene: 9. Per germline, CDR1 DFQATT and CDR2 SNEGSKA (reference sequence).

The V call is TRBV20-1, the J call TRBJ2-5, with D uncertain. The CDR3 is made up of 14 amino acids. Trimming removed 6 bases at V and 2 bases at J, with 16 bases between. Germline V CDR1 and CDR2: DFQATT, SNEGSKA (reference sequence). Written as DNA, the CDR3 is TGCAGTGCCCACCGGGCCGGTATACAAGAGACCCAGTACTTC. It is translated as CSAHRAGIQETQYF.

In this sample, this clonotype turned up many times. The chain is built from TRBV24-1 and TRBJ1-1; D call uncertain. The CDR3 runs 14 residues. The V end lost 4 bases, the J end lost 3 bases, and 11 bases lay between the germline ends. Germline CDR1 reads KGHDR; CDR2 reads SFDVKD. Here the CDR3 reads CATSDPTRDTEAFF. DNA of the CDR3: TGTGCCACCAGTGACCCAACCCGAGACACTGAAGCTTTCTTT.

A few counts support this clonotype. The chain is built from TRBV20-1 and TRBJ1-1; weak D call: TRBD1 (6 bases). The V end was cut by 3 bases, the J end by 2 bases, with 16 bases between. The germline gives CDR1 DFQATT, CDR2 SNEGSKA (reference sequence). The CDR3 contains 15 residues. CDR3 residues: CSARVPRGQNTEAFF. The CDR3 region has the DNA TGCAGTGCTAGGGTACCCCGGGGACAAAACACTGAAGCTTTCTTT.

This clonotype was seen only a few times. This chain connects TRBV20-1 to TRBJ2-7; D remains unclear. Trimming removed 6 bases at V and 3 bases at J, with 15 bases between. The CDR3 has 13 amino acids. Germline CDR1 and CDR2: DFQATT and SNEGSKA (reference sequence). CDR3 sequence reads: CSAVRTADYEQYF. The DNA of the CDR3 is TGCAGTGCCGTGAGGACGGCAGACTACGAGCAGTACTTC.

The chain couples TRBV7-9 to TRBJ1-2; D gene ambiguous. V was shortened by 6 bases and J by 2 bases, with 13 bases between the two germline ends. The CDR3 totals 14 residues. Germline V gene lookup returns CDR1 SEHNR and CDR2 FQNEAQ (reference sequence). CDR3 nucleotides: TGTGCCAGCAGGCGTACCGGGGAGAACTATGGCTACACCTTC. This sequence encodes CASRRTGENYGYTF.

The rearrangement joins TRBV20-1 to TRBJ2-1; perhaps TRBD2 as D (6 bases). The CDR3 runs 13 residues. Germline V gene sequence: CDR1 DFQATT, CDR2 SNEGSKA (reference sequence). The V end lost 4 bases, the J end lost 9 bases, and 16 bases lay between the germline ends. The CDR3 protein is CSATSIPGGEQFF. DNA for the CDR3: TGCAGTGCTACCTCAATTCCCGGGGGTGAGCAGTTCTTC.

The chain has TRBV20-1 and TRBJ2-3; TRBD1 matches at 9 bases. Losses at the gene ends were 6 bases for V and 4 bases for J; bases not matched to a gene: 11. The germline V gene encodes CDR1 DFQATT and CDR2 SNEGSKA (reference sequence). CDR3 length: 15 residues. The CDR3 sequence: CSALSGTGRSDTQYF. For the CDR3, the DNA is TGCAGTGCCCTCTCCGGGACAGGGAGGTCAGATACGCAGTATTTT.

This clonotype was seen many times. The DNA of the CDR3 is TGCAGCGTTGATCGTCCAGGGGCAGACAATGAGCAGTTCTTC. Translation: CSVDRPGADNEQFF. The chain has TRBV29-1 and TRBJ2-1, with D tentatively TRBD1 (6 bases). Germline CDR1 is SQVTM and CDR2 is ANQGSEA. The germline V and J ends were trimmed by 3 bases and 5 bases, with 14 bases remaining between them. The CDR3 consists of 14 residues.

This chain connects TRBV12-3 or TRBV12-4 to TRBJ1-1, with no clear D. V was shortened by 2 bases and J by 5 bases, with 9 bases between the two germline ends. The CDR3 loop spans 13 amino acids. The CDR3 spells CASSLISRTEAFF. CDR3 DNA: TGTGCCAGCAGTTTAATTTCGAGGACTGAAGCTTTCTTT.

This clonotype was picked up many times. The chain carries TRBV11-2 and TRBJ1-6; 8 bases match TRBD1. The ends lost 0 bases at V and 8 bases at J; junction bases unmatched: 3. This CDR3 has 15 residues. The germline gives CDR1 SGHAT, CDR2 FQNNGV. CDR3 nucleotides: TGTGCCAGCAGCTTAGATGGGACAGGAGATTCACCCCTCCACTTT. This translates into CASSLDGTGDSPLHF.

The sample holds many counts of this clonotype. The chain employs TRBV12-3 or TRBV12-4 and TRBJ1-2; 9 nucleotides agree with TRBD1. Germline trimming cut 6 bases from V and 8 bases from J; bases unmatched to any gene: 10. There are 14 residues in the CDR3. The CDR3 here is CASSHKQGAQGYTF. The CDR3 DNA reads TGTGCCAGCAGCCATAAACAGGGGGCTCAGGGCTACACCTTC.

This clonotype was recorded many times. This chain joins TRBV28 and TRBJ1-2; a possible D gene is TRBD1 (6 bases). Trimming shortened V by 3 bases and J by 4 bases, and 9 bases separated the two germline ends. The CDR3 has 13 amino acids. Per germline, CDR1 MDHEN and CDR2 SYDVKM. The CDR3 reads CASSFHRAYGYTF. CDR3 in DNA: TGTGCCAGCAGTTTCCACAGGGCCTATGGCTACACCTTC.

The rearrangement links TRBV14 to TRBJ2-3; D is possibly TRBD2 (6 bases). V was trimmed by 5 bases and J by 6 bases, leaving 12 bases between them. This CDR3 contains 13 residues. Per the germline V gene, CDR1 is SGHDN and CDR2 is FVKESK. CDR3 sequence reads: CASSDGTRDTQYF. In DNA form, the CDR3 reads TGTGCCAGCAGCGATGGGACTCGCGATACGCAGTATTTT.

This clonotype was seen repeatedly, ten times or more. The chain uses TRBV20-1 and TRBJ2-3; 7 bases map to TRBD2. There are 15 residues in the CDR3. Germline V gives CDR1 DFQATT, CDR2 SNEGSKA (reference sequence). The J segment lost 1 base and the V segment lost 0 bases, leaving 4 bases of the junction unmatched. For the CDR3, the DNA is TGCAGTGCTAGAGAGGGGGGGTTGGGCACAGATACGCAGTATTTT. It is translated as CSAREGGLGTDTQYF.

The genes are TRBV5-1 and TRBJ1-5; 7 nucleotides align to TRBD1. The CDR3 loop spans 15 amino acids. Germline V gene data show CDR1 as SGHRS and CDR2 as YFSETQ. J was trimmed by 2 bases and V by 4 bases; bases with no gene match: 6. The CDR3 nucleotides are TGCGCCAGCAGCCCGACAGGGAACGGCAATCAGCCCCAGCATTTT. It is translated as CASSPTGNGNQPQHF.

This clonotype was seen a handful of times. This chain connects TRBV10-2 to TRBJ2-1; D unclear. Germline V gene data show CDR1 as WSHSY and CDR2 as SAAADI. The CDR3 spans 14 residues. Between the trimmed V and J ends, which lost 1 base and 5 bases, there was a span of 9 bases. The CDR3 bases are TGCGCCAGCAGTGAGTTGGCAGAGAACAATGAGCAGTTCTTC. This encodes CASSELAENNEQFF.

This clonotype turned up a few times. The rearrangement uses TRBV5-6 and TRBJ2-7, with D possibly TRBD1 on 6 matching bases. Germline loops: CDR1 SGHDT, CDR2 YYEEEE. The CDR3 covers 15 residues. V dropped 4 bases and J dropped 2 bases, with 16 bases sitting between them. CDR3 nucleotide sequence: TGTGCCAGCAGCCGAGCCCAGGGGATAACCTACGAGCAGTACTTC. Its protein is CASSRAQGITYEQYF.

There are many counts of this clonotype. This chain joins TRBV10-3 and TRBJ2-3; 7 bases agree with TRBD2. The CDR3 covers 15 residues. CDR1 and CDR2 (germline): ENHRY, SYGVKD. Trimming took 6 bases from V and 4 from J; bases not matched to a gene: 10. In DNA, the CDR3 is TGTGCCATCAGGCCCCCTGGGGGGAGGGCAGATACGCAGTATTTT. Its protein is CAIRPPGGRADTQYF.

V usage is TRBV20-1 and J usage is TRBJ2-5; a possible D gene is TRBD2 (6 bases). The germline gives CDR1 DFQATT, CDR2 SNEGSKA (reference sequence). Trimming pared 3 bases from V and 1 base from J, leaving 12 bases between. CDR3 length equals 14 residues. The CDR3 is CSASTGTAQETQYF. The CDR3 DNA sequence: TGCAGTGCTAGTACGGGGACTGCCCAAGAGACCCAGTACTTC.

The chain joins TRBV12-3 or TRBV12-4 to TRBJ2-5; no reliable D call. The germline V and J ends were trimmed by 5 bases and 1 base, with 11 bases remaining between them. CDR3 length: 14 amino acids. The CDR3 reads CASSRVGIQETQYF. The CDR3, as DNA: TGTGCCAGCAGTCGTGTGGGGATCCAAGAGACCCAGTACTTC.

In its sample, this clonotype was seen a few times. V gene TRBV20-1 combines with J gene TRBJ2-1; D perhaps matches TRBD2 (6 bases). V gave up 0 bases and J gave up 6 bases, with 9 bases separating them. This CDR3 has 13 amino acids. Germline CDR1 DFQATT, CDR2 SNEGSKA (reference sequence). CDR3 bases: TGCAGTGCTAGAGATCTGACTAGCAATGAGCAGTTCTTC. This translates into CSARDLTSNEQFF.

This clonotype was observed a few times. The J gene is TRBJ2-5, the V gene TRBV9, with D uncertain. Germline CDR1 reads SGDLS; CDR2 reads YYNGEE. CDR3 size: 13 residues. V was shortened by 0 bases and J by 7 bases, with 10 bases between the two germline ends. The CDR3 sequence: CASSVGVTLTQYF. DNA for the CDR3: TGTGCCAGCAGCGTAGGGGTCACCTTGACCCAGTACTTC.

This chain joins TRBV6-2 or TRBV6-3 and TRBJ2-3; 8 bases line up with TRBD2. The CDR3 extends over 18 amino acids. Trimming at V came to 2 bases and at J to 4 bases, leaving 14 bases not matched to a gene. Germline V gives CDR1 MNHEY, CDR2 SVGEGT. The chain's CDR3 is CASSYHRGGSPGADTQYF. In DNA form, the CDR3 reads TGTGCCAGCAGTTACCATCGCGGGGGGTCCCCCGGGGCAGATACGCAGTATTTT.